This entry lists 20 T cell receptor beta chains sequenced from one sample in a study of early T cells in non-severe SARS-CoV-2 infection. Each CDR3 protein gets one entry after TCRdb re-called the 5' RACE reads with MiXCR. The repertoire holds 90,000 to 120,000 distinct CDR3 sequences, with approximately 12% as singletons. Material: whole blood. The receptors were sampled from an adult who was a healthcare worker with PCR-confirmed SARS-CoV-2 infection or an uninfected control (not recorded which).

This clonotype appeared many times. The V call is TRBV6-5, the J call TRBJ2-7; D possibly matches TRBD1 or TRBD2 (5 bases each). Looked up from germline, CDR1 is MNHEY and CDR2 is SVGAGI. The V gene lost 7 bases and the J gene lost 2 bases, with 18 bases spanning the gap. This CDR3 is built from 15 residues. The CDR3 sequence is CASTPKIRGAYEQYF. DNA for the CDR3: TGTGCCAGCACCCCGAAGATTCGGGGCGCCTACGAGCAGTACTTC.

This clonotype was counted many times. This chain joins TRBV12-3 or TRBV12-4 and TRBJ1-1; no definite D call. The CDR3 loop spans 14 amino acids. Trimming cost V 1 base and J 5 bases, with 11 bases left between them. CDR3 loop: CASSLGRRGTEAFF. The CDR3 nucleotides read TGTGCCAGCAGTTTAGGCAGACGAGGAACTGAAGCTTTCTTT.

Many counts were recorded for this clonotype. As DNA, the CDR3 is TGTGCCAGCAGAGATATGGACAGAGCGAACACCGGGGAGCTGTTTTTT. This gives the protein CASRDMDRANTGELFF. The J gene is TRBJ2-2, the V gene TRBV2; perhaps TRBD1 as D (6 bases). Per the germline V gene, CDR1 is SNHLY and CDR2 is FYNNEI. V shed 6 bases and J shed 0 bases, with 14 bases lying between them. The CDR3 extends over 16 amino acids.

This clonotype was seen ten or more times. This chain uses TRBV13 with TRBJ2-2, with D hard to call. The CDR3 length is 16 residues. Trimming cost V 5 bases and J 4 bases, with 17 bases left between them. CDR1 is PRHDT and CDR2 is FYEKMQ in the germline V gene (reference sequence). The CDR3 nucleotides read TGTGCCAGCAGCCGTGAAGTAGTAACTTTCACCGGGGAGCTGTTTTTT. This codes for CASSREVVTFTGELFF.

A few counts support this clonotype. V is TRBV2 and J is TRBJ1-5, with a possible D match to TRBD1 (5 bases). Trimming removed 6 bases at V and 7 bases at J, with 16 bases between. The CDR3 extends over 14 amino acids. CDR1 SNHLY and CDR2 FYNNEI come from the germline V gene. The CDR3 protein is CASRDGTFGQPQHF. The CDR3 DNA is TGTGCCAGCAGGGATGGGACCTTCGGGCAGCCCCAGCATTTT. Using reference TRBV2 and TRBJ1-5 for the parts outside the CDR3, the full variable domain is EPEVTQTPSHQVTQMGQEVILRCVPISNHLYFYWYRQILGQKVEFLVSFYNNEISEKSEIFDDQFSVERPDGSNFTLKIRSTKLEDSAMYFCASRDGTFGQPQHFGDGTRLSIL.

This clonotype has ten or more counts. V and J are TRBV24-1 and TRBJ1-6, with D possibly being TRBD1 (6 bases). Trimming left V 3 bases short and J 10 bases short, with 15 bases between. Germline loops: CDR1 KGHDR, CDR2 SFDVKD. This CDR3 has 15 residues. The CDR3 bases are TGTGCCACCAGTGATAACCTCAGGGGTCGGTCACCCCTCCACTTT. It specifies CATSDNLRGRSPLHF.

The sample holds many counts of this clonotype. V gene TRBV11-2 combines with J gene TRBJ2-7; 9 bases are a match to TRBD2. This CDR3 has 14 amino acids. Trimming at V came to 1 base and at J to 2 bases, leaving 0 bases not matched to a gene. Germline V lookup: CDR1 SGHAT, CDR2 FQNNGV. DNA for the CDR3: TGTGCCAGCAGCTTAGTAGCGGGAGCCTACGAGCAGTACTTC. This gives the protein CASSLVAGAYEQYF.

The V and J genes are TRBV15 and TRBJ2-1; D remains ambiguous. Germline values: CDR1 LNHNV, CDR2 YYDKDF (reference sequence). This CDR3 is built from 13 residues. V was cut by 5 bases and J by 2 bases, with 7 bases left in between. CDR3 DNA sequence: TGTGCCACCAGCGTTCAGACCTACAATGAGCAGTTCTTC. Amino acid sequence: CATSVQTYNEQFF.

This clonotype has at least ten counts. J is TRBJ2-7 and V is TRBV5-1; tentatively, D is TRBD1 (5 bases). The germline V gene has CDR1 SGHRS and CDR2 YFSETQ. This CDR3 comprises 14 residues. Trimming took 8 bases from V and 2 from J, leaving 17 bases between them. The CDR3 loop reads CASSHGRAAYEQYF. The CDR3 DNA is TGCGCCAGTAGCCATGGCAGGGCGGCCTACGAGCAGTACTTC.

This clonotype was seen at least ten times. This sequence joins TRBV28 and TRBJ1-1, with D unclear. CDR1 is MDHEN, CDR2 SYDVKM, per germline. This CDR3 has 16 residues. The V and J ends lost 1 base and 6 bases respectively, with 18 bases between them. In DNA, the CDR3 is TGTGCCAGCAGTTTATATCGGCAGCCTGCATTCGCTGAAGCTTTCTTT. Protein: CASSLYRQPAFAEAFF. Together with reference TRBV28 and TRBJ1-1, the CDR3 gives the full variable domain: DVKVTQSSRYLVKRTGEKVFLECVQDMDHENMFWYRQDPGLGLRLIYFSYDVKMKEKGDIPEGYSVSREKKERFSLILESASTNQTSMYLCASSLYRQPAFAEAFFGQGTRLTVV.

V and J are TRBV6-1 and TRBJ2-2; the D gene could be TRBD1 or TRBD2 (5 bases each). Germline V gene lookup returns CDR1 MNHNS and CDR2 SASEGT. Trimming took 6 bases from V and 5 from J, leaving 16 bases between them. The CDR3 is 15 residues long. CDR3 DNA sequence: TGTGCCAGCAGAGAGGGGCGGATTAGGACCGGGGAGCTGTTTTTT. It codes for CASREGRIRTGELFF.

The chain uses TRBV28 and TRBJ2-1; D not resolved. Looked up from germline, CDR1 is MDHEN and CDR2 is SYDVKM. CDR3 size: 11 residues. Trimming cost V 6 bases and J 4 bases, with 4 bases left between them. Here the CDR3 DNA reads TGTGCCAGCAGACTATACAATGAGCAGTTCTTC. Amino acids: CASRLYNEQFF.

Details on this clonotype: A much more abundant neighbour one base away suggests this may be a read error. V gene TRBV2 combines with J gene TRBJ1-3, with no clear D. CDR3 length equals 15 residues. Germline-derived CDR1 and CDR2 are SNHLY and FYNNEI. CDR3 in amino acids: CPSSETEASGNTIYF. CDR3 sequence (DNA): TGTCCCAGCAGTGAAACGGAAGCCTCTGGAAACACCATATATTTT.

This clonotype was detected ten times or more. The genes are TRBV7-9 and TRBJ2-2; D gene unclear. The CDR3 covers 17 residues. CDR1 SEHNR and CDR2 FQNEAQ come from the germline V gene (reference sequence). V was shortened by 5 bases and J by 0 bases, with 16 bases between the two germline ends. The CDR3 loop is CASSPDRALTNTGELFF. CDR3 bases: TGTGCCAGCAGCCCCGACCGCGCCCTTACGAACACCGGGGAGCTGTTTTTT.

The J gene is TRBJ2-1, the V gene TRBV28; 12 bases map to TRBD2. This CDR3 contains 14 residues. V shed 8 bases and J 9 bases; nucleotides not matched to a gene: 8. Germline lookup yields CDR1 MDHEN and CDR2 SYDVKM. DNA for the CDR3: TGTGCCAGCCTGACTAGCGGGAGCTTTAGTGAGCAGTTCTTC. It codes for CASLTSGSFSEQFF.

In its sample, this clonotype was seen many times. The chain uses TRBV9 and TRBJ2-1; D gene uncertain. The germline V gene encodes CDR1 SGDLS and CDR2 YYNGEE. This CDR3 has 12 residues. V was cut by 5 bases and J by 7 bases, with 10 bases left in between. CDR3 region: CASSSIGNEQFF. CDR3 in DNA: TGTGCCAGCAGTTCGATAGGTAATGAGCAGTTCTTC.

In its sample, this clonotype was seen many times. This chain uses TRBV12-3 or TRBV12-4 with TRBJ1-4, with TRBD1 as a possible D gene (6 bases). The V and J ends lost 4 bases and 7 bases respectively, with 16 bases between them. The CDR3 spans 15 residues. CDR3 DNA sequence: TGTGCCAGCAGTTCCCCCAAACAGGGACTTGAAAAACTGTTTTTT. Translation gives CASSSPKQGLEKLFF.

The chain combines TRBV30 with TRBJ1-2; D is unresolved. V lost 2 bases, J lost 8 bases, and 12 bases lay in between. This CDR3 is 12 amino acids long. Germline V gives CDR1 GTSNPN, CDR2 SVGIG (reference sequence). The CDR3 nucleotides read TGTGCCTGGAGTCCCCTGTTGGGAGGCTACACCTTC. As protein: CAWSPLLGGYTF.

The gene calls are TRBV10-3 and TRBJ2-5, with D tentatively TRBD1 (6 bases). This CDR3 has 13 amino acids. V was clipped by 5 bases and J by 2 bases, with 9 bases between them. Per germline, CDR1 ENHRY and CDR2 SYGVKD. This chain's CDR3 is CAISPGQQETQYF. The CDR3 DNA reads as TGTGCCATCAGTCCCGGACAGCAAGAGACCCAGTACTTC.

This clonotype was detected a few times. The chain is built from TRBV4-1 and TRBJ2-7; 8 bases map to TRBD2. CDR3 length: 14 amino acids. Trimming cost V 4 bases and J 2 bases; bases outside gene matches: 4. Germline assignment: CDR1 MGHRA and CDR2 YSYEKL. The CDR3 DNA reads TGCGCCAGCAGCCGGAGTAGCGGGACCTACGAGCAGTACTTC. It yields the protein CASSRSSGTYEQYF.